This entry lists 14 T cell receptor beta chains sequenced from one sample in a study of cytomegalovirus exposure and HLA in healthy donors. The PCR ran on 60 Vbeta and 13 Jbeta primers. TCRdb's table, derived via immunoSEQ multiplex PCR, lists solely in-frame clones and lacks some. Of under 80,000 clones listed, 60% to 80% are singletons. What was sequenced was PBMCs. These receptors were collected from a woman aged 40-49 years in good health and CMV-seronegative.

V and J are TRBV30 and TRBJ2-3; no definite D call. Germline-derived CDR1 and CDR2 are GTSNPN and SVGIG (reference sequence). V was pared by 2 bases and J by 5 bases, with 11 bases between. CDR3 length equals 13 residues. CDR3 loop: CAWSNSGVDTQYF. CDR3 nucleotides: TGTGCCTGGAGTAATTCCGGAGTAGATACGCAGTATTTT.

The V gene is TRBV19, the J gene TRBJ2-1; 7 bases fit TRBD2. CDR1 and CDR2 from the germline V gene are LNHDA and SQIVND (reference sequence). The CDR3 is 15 residues long. V lost 3 bases, J lost 5 bases, and 7 bases stayed unmatched. The CDR3 DNA sequence: TGTGCCAGTAGTATGTCGGGGGGTCTACACAATGAGCAGTTCTTC. This translates into CASSMSGGLHNEQFF.

The chain carries TRBV5-6 and TRBJ1-2, with TRBD1 as a possible D gene (5 bases). The CDR3 covers 14 residues. The germline V gene encodes CDR1 SGHDT and CDR2 YYEEEE. V was shortened by 0 bases and J by 8 bases, with 14 bases between the two germline ends. The CDR3 sequence is CASSLAGGFQGYTF. The DNA for the CDR3 is TGTGCCAGCAGCTTGGCCGGGGGATTCCAAGGCTACACCTTC.

The chain carries TRBV13 and TRBJ2-3; 8 nucleotides agree with TRBD2. The CDR3 runs to 15 residues. The germline CDR1 and CDR2 sequences are PRHDT and FYEKMQ (reference sequence). V shed 5 bases and J 6 bases; nucleotides not matched to a gene: 10. The DNA of the CDR3 is TGTGCCAGCAGCCTGAGGACTAGCCAATCGGATACGCAGTATTTT. Protein product: CASSLRTSQSDTQYF.

The chain combines TRBV5-4 with TRBJ2-1, with 12 bases matching TRBD2. The germline V gene encodes CDR1 SGHNT and CDR2 YYREEE (reference sequence). This CDR3 region has 17 residues. The junction had 5 bases not matched to a gene; V was cut back by 4 bases and J by 0 bases. The CDR3 region has the DNA TGTGCCAGCAGCCCCGGGACTAGCGGGTCCTCCTACAATGAGCAGTTCTTC. The encoded protein is CASSPGTSGSSYNEQFF. Looking up the rest from reference TRBV5-4 and TRBJ2-1 gives the full variable domain: ETGVTQSPTHLIKTRGQQVTLRCSSQSGHNTVSWYQQALGQGPQFIFQYYREEENGRGNFPPRFSGLQFPNYSSELNVNALELDDSALYLCASSPGTSGSSYNEQFFGPGTRLTVL.

The chain couples TRBV27 to TRBJ2-3; D possibly corresponds to TRBD2 (5 bases). Germline V gene data show CDR1 as MNHEY and CDR2 as SMNVEV (reference sequence). V lost 6 bases and J lost 1, with 11 bases in between. The CDR3 extends over 14 amino acids. DNA of the CDR3: TGTGCCAGCAGGAGGCTTAGCGGCACAGATACGCAGTATTTT. This codes for CASRRLSGTDTQYF.

In its sample, this clone was seen a few times. V is TRBV5-6 and J is TRBJ2-7; TRBD2 agrees at 8 bases. The CDR3 consists of 14 residues. V was pared by 0 bases and J by 5 bases, with 4 bases of the junction left unmatched. Germline CDR1 and CDR2: SGHDT and YYEEEE. The CDR3 region is CASSLVPGGDEQYF. CDR3 nucleotides: TGTGCCAGCAGCTTGGTTCCCGGGGGGGACGAGCAGTACTTC.

This chain uses TRBV27 with TRBJ2-1, with 9 bases fitting TRBD1. V lost 5 bases and J lost 0; bases outside the gene matches: 8. Germline V gives CDR1 MNHEY, CDR2 SMNVEV (reference sequence). The CDR3 runs 17 residues. The CDR3 here is CASSTDRGPSSYNEQFF. DNA for the CDR3: TGTGCCAGCAGTACGGACAGGGGCCCAAGCTCCTACAATGAGCAGTTCTTC.

The V call is TRBV6-5, the J call TRBJ1-6; 7 bases are a match to TRBD1. Germline values: CDR1 MNHEY, CDR2 SVGAGI. V was pared by 6 bases and J by 5 bases, with 4 bases of the junction left unmatched. The CDR3 length is 14 residues. This CDR3 is CASRLGQHNSPLHF. The CDR3 coding sequence is TGTGCCAGCAGGTTGGGACAGCATAATTCACCCCTCCACTTT.

The chain carries TRBV6-5 and TRBJ1-3; D call uncertain. V dropped 0 bases and J dropped 1 base, with 7 bases sitting between them. The CDR3 sequence is 15 residues long. The germline CDR1 and CDR2 sequences are MNHEY and SVGAGI. This chain's CDR3 is CASSYSSGSGNTIYF. As DNA, the CDR3 is TGTGCCAGCAGTTACTCGTCGGGGTCTGGAAACACCATATATTTT.

The V gene is TRBV6-1, the J gene TRBJ2-3, with D unclear. The V gene lost 5 bases and the J gene lost 2 bases, with 14 bases spanning the gap. This CDR3 comprises 15 residues. Per the germline V gene, CDR1 is MNHNS and CDR2 is SASEGT. The CDR3 coding sequence is TGTGCCAGCAGTCGTTCAGTCACCAACACAGATACGCAGTATTTT. It encodes CASSRSVTNTDTQYF.

The chain uses TRBV7-2 and TRBJ1-1, with D maybe TRBD1 (6 bases). V was clipped by 2 bases and J by 4 bases, with 11 bases between them. The germline V gene encodes CDR1 SGHTA and CDR2 FQGNSA. The CDR3 length is 14 residues. The CDR3 coding sequence is TGTGCCAGCAGCTTACGGGGAGGGGGCACTGAAGCTTTCTTT. This codes for CASSLRGGGTEAFF. Full variable domain (rest looked up from reference TRBV7-2 and TRBJ1-1): GAGVSQSPSNKVTEKGKDVELRCDPISGHTALYWYRQSLGQGLEFLIYFQGNSAPDKSGLPSDRFSAERTGGSVSTLTIQRTQQEDSAVYLCASSLRGGGTEAFFGQGTRLTVV.

The sample holds one count of this clone. The chain carries TRBV7-9 and TRBJ2-1; tentative D call: TRBD2 (6 bases). This CDR3 comprises 15 residues. V was shortened by 4 bases and J by 7 bases, with 17 bases between the two germline ends. Germline-derived CDR1 and CDR2 are SEHNR and FQNEAQ (reference sequence). This chain's CDR3 is CASSSWDLELNEQFF. CDR3 DNA sequence: TGTGCCAGCAGCTCCTGGGACTTAGAGTTGAATGAGCAGTTCTTC.

This chain joins TRBV5-6 and TRBJ2-1; TRBD2 agrees at 12 bases. CDR3 length equals 17 residues. The trim removed 0 bases at V and 4 bases at J, leaving 5 bases unmatched. The V gene's germline CDR1 is SGHDT and CDR2 YYEEEE. CDR3 protein: CASSLARLAGEYNEQFF. The CDR3, as DNA: TGTGCCAGCAGCTTGGCGCGACTAGCGGGAGAGTACAATGAGCAGTTCTTC.